The 28 T cell receptor beta chains given below trace back to one sample, sequenced in a study of shared clonotypes between healthy human individuals (TCRdb year 2020). The library came from the immunoSEQ multiplex PCR assay. The table comes from immuneACCESS by way of TCRdb, which keeps in-frame sequences with V and J called. Part of the clones is missing from these tables; in studies checked, under half for an unresolved V gene and the rest for unknown reasons. The table for this sample lists about 1.1 million clones; around 78% of them were counted only once. Around 0.6% of the sample goes to the ten largest clones. Sequenced material: memory CD4+ T cells from PBMCs. This sample's cell subset or site label indicates: CD45RA-negative fraction. The receptors come from a man aged 18-30 years in good health. Some clones in this sample may be carry-over from other donors' samples.

This clone was detected only once. This rearrangement joins TRBV7-8 to TRBJ2-5; D is ambiguous. The germline V and J ends were trimmed by 3 bases and 4 bases, with 6 bases remaining between them. The germline CDR1 and CDR2 sequences are SGHVS and FQNEAQ. The length of the CDR3 is 12 residues. CDR3 in DNA: TGTGCCAGCAGCTTTCCCCTAGAGACCCAGTACTTC. As protein: CASSFPLETQYF.

The table lists this clone with a count of one. Different DNA sequences within this sample yield the same CDR3. The chain joins TRBV13 to TRBJ1-1, with TRBD1 identical over 10 bases. The CDR3 length is 15 residues. Germline trimming cut 4 bases from V and 1 base from J; bases unmatched to any gene: 3. CDR1 and CDR2 from the germline V gene are PRHDT and FYEKMQ (reference sequence). The CDR3 DNA reads as TGTGCCAGCAGCTCGAGGACAGGGGGGAACACTGAAGCTTTCTTT. It codes for CASSSRTGGNTEAFF.

This clone was recorded many times. This chain connects TRBV6-6 to TRBJ1-5; D might be TRBD1 (5 bases). V was clipped by 3 bases and J by 4 bases, with 13 bases between them. The CDR3 has 15 amino acids. From germline, CDR1 is MNHNY and CDR2 SVGAGI (reference sequence). Written as DNA, the CDR3 is TGTGCCAGCAGTTATGAGGCTGCAGGGAATCAGCCCCAGCATTTT. Protein product: CASSYEAAGNQPQHF.

The gene calls are TRBV10-1 and TRBJ2-3; 8 positions agree with TRBD1. The V gene end was trimmed by 3 bases and the J gene end by 6 bases; junction bases not matched to a gene: 2. The CDR3 is 13 residues long. CDR1 is WNHNN and CDR2 is SYGVQD in the germline V gene (reference sequence). CDR3: CASSEQGVDTQYF. DNA for the CDR3: TGCGCCAGCAGTGAACAGGGGGTCGATACGCAGTATTTT.

This clone was detected only once. V is TRBV28 and J is TRBJ2-4; 9 nucleotides match TRBD1. Germline V CDR1 and CDR2: MDHEN, SYDVKM. The CDR3 is 17 amino acids. V dropped 4 bases and J dropped 2; count of bases not matched to a gene: 9. This CDR3 is CASSSQTGGPTKNIQYF. The CDR3 DNA reads as TGTGCCAGCAGTTCCCAAACAGGGGGCCCTACCAAAAACATTCAGTACTTC.

This clone showed up just a few times. This chain links TRBV5-6 with TRBJ2-5; 7 bases match TRBD2. V lost 3 bases, J lost 5 bases, and 4 bases stayed unmatched. Germline-derived CDR1 and CDR2 are SGHDT and YYEEEE. The CDR3 contains 13 residues. CDR3 region: CASSSGTTETQYF. The CDR3 DNA reads TGTGCCAGCAGCTCCGGGACTACTGAGACCCAGTACTTC.

This clone was found a few times. The sample holds other DNA sequences that translate to the same CDR3. The chain joins TRBV5-1 to TRBJ2-3; D is undetermined. Germline V lookup: CDR1 SGHRS, CDR2 YFSETQ. The CDR3 totals 12 residues. V dropped 0 bases and J dropped 5 bases, with 4 bases sitting between them. The CDR3 DNA reads as TGCGCCAGCAGCTTGGAAGTAGATACGCAGTATTTT. Amino acids: CASSLEVDTQYF.

This clone was seen repeatedly, ten times or more. The CDR3: CATSSGTGGNEKLFF. The CDR3 bases are TGTGCCACCAGCAGCGGGACAGGGGGGAATGAAAAACTGTTTTTT. V usage is TRBV15 and J usage is TRBJ1-4, with 11 bases that match TRBD1. This CDR3 is built from 15 residues. After removal of 3 bases from V and 5 bases from J, the junction contained 2 bases not matched to a gene. Germline V gene data show CDR1 as LNHNV and CDR2 as YYDKDF (reference sequence).

This rearrangement joins TRBV18 to TRBJ2-4, with 10 bases that match TRBD1. V shed 2 bases and J 6 bases; nucleotides not matched to a gene: 4. The V gene's germline CDR1 is KGHSH and CDR2 LQKENI. The CDR3 consists of 15 residues. CDR3 DNA sequence: TGTGCCAGCTCACCAGACAGGGGGCGAGGAAACATTCAGTACTTC. As protein: CASSPDRGRGNIQYF.

This clone came up a few times. The J gene is TRBJ1-2, the V gene TRBV9; 12 nucleotides align to TRBD1. V gave up 4 bases and J gave up 6 bases; unmatched junction bases: 10. CDR1 and CDR2 (germline): SGDLS, YYNGEE. This CDR3 spans 16 amino acids. The CDR3 loop is CASSQQPGTGGDGYTF. The CDR3 nucleotides are TGTGCCAGCAGCCAACAACCCGGGACAGGGGGCGATGGCTACACCTTC.

With regard to this clone: The sample carries other DNA sequences with the same CDR3. V and J are TRBV7-3 and TRBJ2-1; possibly TRBD1 for D (5 bases). This CDR3 comprises 13 residues. Germline values: CDR1 SGHTA, CDR2 FQGTGA. Trimming left V 2 bases short and J 4 bases short, with 6 bases between. The CDR3 here is CASSLDSYNEQFF. CDR3 nucleotide sequence: TGTGCCAGCAGCTTAGACAGTTACAATGAGCAGTTCTTC.

In its sample, this clone was seen a few times. This sequence joins TRBV9 and TRBJ2-5; D may be TRBD2 (5 bases). This CDR3 is built from 15 residues. Germline CDR1 is SGDLS and CDR2 is YYNGEE. V was clipped by 2 bases and J by 1 base, with 12 bases between them. The CDR3 coding sequence is TGTGCCAGCAGCGTCGTGGGAGAGGCCCAAGAGACCCAGTACTTC. Residues: CASSVVGEAQETQYF. The full variable domain, in which reference TRBV9 and TRBJ2-5 provide the parts outside the CDR3, is DSGVTQTPKHLITATGQRVTLRCSPRSGDLSVYWYQQSLDQGLQFLIQYYNGEERAKGNILERFSAQQFPDLHSELNLSSLELGDSALYFCASSVVGEAQETQYFGPGTRLLVL.

The chain carries TRBV18 and TRBJ2-5; D not resolved. The CDR3 extends over 13 amino acids. Germline V gene data show CDR1 as KGHSH and CDR2 as LQKENI. Trimming stripped 3 bases from V and 5 bases from J, with 10 bases between. Here the CDR3 DNA reads TGTGCCAGCTCACCCCCCGACCGGGAGACCCAGTACTTC. It encodes CASSPPDRETQYF.

The V gene is TRBV30, the J gene TRBJ1-5; the D is unclear. This CDR3 spans 11 amino acids. CDR1 and CDR2 (germline): GTSNPN, SVGIG (reference sequence). The CDR3 here is CAQQPPQPQHF. CDR3 nucleotide sequence: TGTGCTCAACAACCCCCCCAGCCCCAGCATTTT.

This clone was seen once. The chain combines TRBV6-1 with TRBJ2-5; tentative D call: TRBD1 (6 bases). V was clipped by 3 bases and J by 5 bases, with 10 bases between them. The CDR3 totals 13 residues. Germline V lookup: CDR1 MNHNS, CDR2 SASEGT. CDR3 loop: CASSDRRGETQYF. The CDR3 DNA is TGTGCCAGCAGTGATCGCAGGGGCGAGACCCAGTACTTC.

V and J are TRBV4-1 and TRBJ1-3, with D tentatively TRBD1 (5 bases). The CDR3 extends over 15 amino acids. CDR1 is MGHRA, CDR2 YSYEKL, per germline. V was clipped by 0 bases and J by 0 bases, with 6 bases between them. CDR3: CASSQDRASGNTIYF. DNA for the CDR3: TGCGCCAGCAGCCAAGACAGGGCCTCTGGAAACACCATATATTTT.

The V gene is TRBV7-3, the J gene TRBJ2-3; D perhaps matches TRBD2 (6 bases). The length of the CDR3 is 16 residues. Trimming took off 1 base at V and 7 bases at J, with 18 bases between the two ends. The germline CDR1 and CDR2 sequences are SGHTA and FQGTGA. The CDR3 DNA sequence: TGTGCCAGCAGCTTAAGGGCTAGCGCGAGCATTAATACGCAGTATTTT. Encoded protein: CASSLRASASINTQYF.

The rearrangement joins TRBV28 to TRBJ2-5, with D perhaps matching TRBD1 (5 bases). The germline CDR1 and CDR2 sequences are MDHEN and SYDVKM. V was cut by 3 bases and J by 4 bases, with 12 bases left in between. This CDR3 comprises 14 residues. The CDR3: CASSFIGQGETQYF. The CDR3 DNA follows: TGTGCCAGCAGTTTTATAGGGCAGGGAGAGACCCAGTACTTC. Combining the CDR3 with reference TRBV28 and TRBJ2-5 gives the whole variable domain DVKVTQSSRYLVKRTGEKVFLECVQDMDHENMFWYRQDPGLGLRLIYFSYDVKMKEKGDIPEGYSVSREKKERFSLILESASTNQTSMYLCASSFIGQGETQYFGPGTRLLVL.

V and J are TRBV7-2 and TRBJ2-1, with a possible D match to TRBD2 (6 bases). Trimming removed 2 bases from V and 10 bases from J, with 15 bases in between. The CDR3 is made up of 14 amino acids. Germline lookup yields CDR1 SGHTA and CDR2 FQGNSA. CDR3: CASSLFGGIGEQFF. The DNA for the CDR3 is TGTGCCAGCAGCTTATTTGGCGGGATAGGGGAGCAGTTCTTC.

CDR3 nucleotide sequence: TGTGCCAGCAGCCCCCCCGACGGTAACTATGGCTACACCTTC. It is translated as CASSPPDGNYGYTF. This chain links TRBV7-9 with TRBJ1-2; D is uncertain. The CDR3 spans 14 residues. From germline, CDR1 is SEHNR and CDR2 FQNEAQ (reference sequence). V was cut by 5 bases and J by 1 base, with 11 bases left in between.

This clone was seen once. As DNA, the CDR3 is TGTGCCAGCAGCCCCAGGGGCGGGCCAGCCTACGAGCAGTACTTC. Translation gives CASSPRGGPAYEQYF. The chain has TRBV9 and TRBJ2-7; D perhaps matches TRBD1 (6 bases). The V gene's germline CDR1 is SGDLS and CDR2 YYNGEE. The V gene lost 4 bases and the J gene lost 2 bases, with 16 bases spanning the gap. This CDR3 region has 15 residues.

This rearrangement joins TRBV5-1 to TRBJ1-3; no clear D gene. This CDR3 is built from 14 residues. Germline V gives CDR1 SGHRS, CDR2 YFSETQ. V lost 1 base and J 6 bases, leaving 11 bases between the germline ends. The CDR3 DNA reads as TGCGCCAGCAGCTTGATTCCGGGTGAAAACACCATATATTTT. It codes for CASSLIPGENTIYF.

The rearrangement joins TRBV9 to TRBJ2-2; D tentatively fits TRBD1 or TRBD2 (6 bases each). Germline CDR1 is SGDLS and CDR2 is YYNGEE. There are 15 residues in the CDR3. V lost 3 bases to trimming and J lost 7 bases, with 16 bases between them. The CDR3 is CASSGRGTSYGELFF. The CDR3 nucleotides are TGTGCCAGCAGCGGGAGGGGGACCTCGTACGGGGAGCTGTTTTTT.

The chain uses TRBV7-9 and TRBJ2-3; no clear D. This CDR3 contains 14 residues. Trimming removed 5 bases from V and 2 bases from J, with 11 bases in between. The germline V gene has CDR1 SEHNR and CDR2 FQNEAQ (reference sequence). The CDR3 loop is CASSPGSFTDTQYF. CDR3 coding DNA: TGTGCCAGCAGCCCTGGGTCATTCACAGATACGCAGTATTTT. Variable domain in full (rest from reference TRBV7-9 and TRBJ2-3): DTGVSQNPRHKITKRGQNVTFRCDPISEHNRLYWYRQTLGQGPEFLTYFQNEAQLEKSRLLSDRFSAERPKGSFSTLEIQRTEQGDSAMYLCASSPGSFTDTQYFGPGTRLTVL.

The chain is built from TRBV7-9 and TRBJ2-3; the D is unclear. Per the germline V gene, CDR1 is SEHNR and CDR2 is FQNEAQ (reference sequence). The germline V and J ends were trimmed by 5 bases and 6 bases, with 15 bases remaining between them. The CDR3 runs to 14 residues. CDR3 coding DNA: TGTGCCAGCAGCCTACAAGGCCCACAGGATACGCAGTATTTT. Its protein product is CASSLQGPQDTQYF.

The chain links TRBV28 to TRBJ1-1; perhaps TRBD1 as D (6 bases). The CDR3 loop spans 15 amino acids. The V end lost 5 bases, the J end lost 2 bases, and 15 bases lay between the germline ends. Per the germline V gene, CDR1 is MDHEN and CDR2 is SYDVKM. Here the CDR3 reads CASSPPGHVNTEAFF. The CDR3 region has the DNA TGTGCCAGCAGTCCGCCGGGACATGTAAACACTGAAGCTTTCTTT. Full variable domain (remainder filled in from reference TRBV28 and TRBJ1-1): DVKVTQSSRYLVKRTGEKVFLECVQDMDHENMFWYRQDPGLGLRLIYFSYDVKMKEKGDIPEGYSVSREKKERFSLILESASTNQTSMYLCASSPPGHVNTEAFFGQGTRLTVV.

In this sample, this clone turned up a few times. This chain joins TRBV5-1 and TRBJ2-1; TRBD2 matches 8 bases. Germline loops: CDR1 SGHRS, CDR2 YFSETQ. The junction had 11 bases not matched to a gene; V was cut back by 4 bases and J by 8 bases. CDR3 length: 15 amino acids. In DNA form, the CDR3 reads TGCGCCAGCAGCCCGCCGGGACTAGTTGCGTATGAGCAGTTCTTC. Its translation is CASSPPGLVAYEQFF.

The chain has TRBV9 and TRBJ2-5; 13 bases map to TRBD2. Germline-derived CDR1 and CDR2 are SGDLS and YYNGEE. The CDR3 consists of 18 residues. V gave up 0 bases and J gave up 4 bases; unmatched junction bases: 9. The DNA for the CDR3 is TGTGCCAGCAGCGTAGGAACTAGCGGGAGGGCGGGGGGAGAGACCCAGTACTTC. Translated, it gives CASSVGTSGRAGGETQYF.